The clone carrying this TCR beta chain was picked up many times. Antigen: not known. TCRdb fed the 5' RACE reads into MiXCR, producing one record per CDR3 protein. The repertoire holds 50,000 to 75,000 distinct CDR3 sequences, with roughly 4% as singletons. This sample was included in a study of neurological immune-mediated disorders. Study-wide results and limits: Private repertoires in all groups were suggested, as expanded clones shared no CDR3 amino acid sequences across subjects.

Germline CDR1 SGHTA, CDR2 FQGNSA. The CDR3 is made up of 12 amino acids. V dropped 4 bases and J dropped 10; count of bases not matched to a gene: 6. V and J are TRBV7-2 and TRBJ2-5; 7 bases are a match to TRBD2. Sample: PBMCs. The clonotype was recovered from a man aged 45-65 years with multiple sclerosis. The DNA of the CDR3 is TGTGCCAGCAGCTCCACTAGCGTGAGCCAGTACTTC. This codes for CASSSTSVSQYF.